This T cell receptor beta chain originates from a study of T cell changes during pregnancy in multiple sclerosis. Germline loops: CDR1 KGHSH, CDR2 LQKENI. The CDR3 length is 14 residues. Trimming left V 6 bases short and J 3 bases short, with 11 bases between. Libraries were prepared by immunoSEQ multiplex PCR; TCRdb keeps only in-frame clonotypes and omits some of them. The sample has around 57,000 clones, approximately 91% seen once. Sequenced material: peripheral blood, taken in the second trimester of pregnancy. The clonotype originates from a female donor with multiple sclerosis, enrolled in a pregnancy study. This sequence joins TRBV18 and TRBJ1-4; perhaps TRBD1 as D (6 bases). The CDR3 loop reads CASSGQLSNEKLFF. In nucleotides, the CDR3 is TGTGCCAGCTCTGGACAGCTGTCTAATGAAAAACTGTTTTTT.